This entry is about one T cell receptor beta chain. With 6 bases clipped from V and 10 bases from J, the junction kept 4 bases outside the gene matches. There are 12 residues in the CDR3. CDR1 SNHLY and CDR2 FYNNEI come from the germline V gene. MiXCR, applied by TCRdb to the 5' RACE reads, yields one record per CDR3 protein. The table includes 500,000 to 650,000 distinct CDR3 sequences, less than 9% detected once. These data come from a study of identical twins. This sample was also put to use in a study of yellow fever vaccine responses in identical twins.

Sequencing used PBMCs. This receptor was taken from a woman aged 18-29 years in good health. The chain is built from TRBV2 and TRBJ2-1, with TRBD1 identical over 9 bases. The CDR3, as DNA: TGTGCCAGCAGGGACAGGGGATACGAGCAGTTCTTC. Protein: CASRDRGYEQFF. Looking up the rest from reference TRBV2 and TRBJ2-1 gives the full variable domain: EPEVTQTPSHQVTQMGQEVILRCVPISNHLYFYWYRQILGQKVEFLVSFYNNEISEKSEIFDDQFSVERPDGSNFTLKIRSTKLEDSAMYFCASRDRGYEQFFGPGTRLTVL.